This T cell receptor (beta chain) emerged from a study of PD-1 blockade in classical Hodgkin lymphoma. Relapse after autologous stem cell transplantation occurred in every patient, and brentuximab vedotin exposure varied. A note on this clone: Its specificity is not known.

CDR3 length: 14 residues. Germline V gene sequence: CDR1 MNHEY, CDR2 SMNVEV (reference sequence). Germline trimming cut 6 bases from V and 6 bases from J; bases unmatched to any gene: 9. Profiled with immunoSEQ multiplex PCR; TCRdb holds only in-frame clones, not every one. The sample has roughly 14,000 clones; 81% are singletons. Whole-study findings and limits: The origin of the repertoire differences remains undefined, with disease activity or prior therapy as possible causes. Prior to therapy, complete responders displayed diversity much like that of newly diagnosed patients.

The chain employs TRBV27 and TRBJ2-7; TRBD1 aligns across 9 bases. The receptor was isolated from a human donor with classical Hodgkin lymphoma. Sequenced here: peripheral blood mononuclear cells (PBMCs), sampled at baseline. The CDR3, as DNA: TGTGCCAGCAGATTCCTCGCGACAGGGGGCGAGCAGTACTTC. Amino acid sequence: CASRFLATGGEQYF.